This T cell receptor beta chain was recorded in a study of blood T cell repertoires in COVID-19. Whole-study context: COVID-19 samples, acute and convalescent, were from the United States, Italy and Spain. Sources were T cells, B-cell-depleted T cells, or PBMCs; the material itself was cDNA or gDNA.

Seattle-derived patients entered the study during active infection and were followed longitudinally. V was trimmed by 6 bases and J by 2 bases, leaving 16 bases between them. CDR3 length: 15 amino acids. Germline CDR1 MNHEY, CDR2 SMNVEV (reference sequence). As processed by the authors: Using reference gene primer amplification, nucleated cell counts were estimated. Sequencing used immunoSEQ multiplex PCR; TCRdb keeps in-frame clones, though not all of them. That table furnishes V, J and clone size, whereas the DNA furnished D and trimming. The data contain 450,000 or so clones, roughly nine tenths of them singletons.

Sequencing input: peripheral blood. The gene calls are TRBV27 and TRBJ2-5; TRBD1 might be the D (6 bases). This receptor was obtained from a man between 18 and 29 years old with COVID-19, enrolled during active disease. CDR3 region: CASSNFGQPQETQYF. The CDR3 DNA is TGTGCCAGCAGCAATTTTGGACAGCCTCAAGAGACCCAGTACTTC.